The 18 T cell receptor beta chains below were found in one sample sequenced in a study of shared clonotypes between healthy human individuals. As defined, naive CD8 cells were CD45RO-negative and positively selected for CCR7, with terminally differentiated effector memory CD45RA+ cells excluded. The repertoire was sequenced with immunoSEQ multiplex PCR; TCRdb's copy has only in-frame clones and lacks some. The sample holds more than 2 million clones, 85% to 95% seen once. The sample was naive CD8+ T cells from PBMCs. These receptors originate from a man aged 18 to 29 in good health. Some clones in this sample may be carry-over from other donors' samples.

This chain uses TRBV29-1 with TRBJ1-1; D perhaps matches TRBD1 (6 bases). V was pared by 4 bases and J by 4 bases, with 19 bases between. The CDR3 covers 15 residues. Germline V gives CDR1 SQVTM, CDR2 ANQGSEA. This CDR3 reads CSVGEPVRGGTEAFF. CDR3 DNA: TGCAGCGTTGGAGAACCGGTTAGAGGGGGCACTGAAGCTTTCTTT. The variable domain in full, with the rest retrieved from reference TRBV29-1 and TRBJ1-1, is SAVISQKPSRDICQRGTSLTIQCQVDSQVTMMFWYRQQPGQSLTLIATANQGSEATYESGFVIDKFPISRPNLTFSTLTVSNMSPEDSSIYLCSVGEPVRGGTEAFFGQGTRLTVV.

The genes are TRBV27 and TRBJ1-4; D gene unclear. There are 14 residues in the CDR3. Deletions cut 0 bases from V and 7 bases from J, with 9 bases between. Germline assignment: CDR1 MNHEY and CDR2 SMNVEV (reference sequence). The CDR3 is CASSLSLQGEKLFF. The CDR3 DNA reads TGTGCCAGCAGTTTATCGTTACAAGGTGAAAAACTGTTTTTT. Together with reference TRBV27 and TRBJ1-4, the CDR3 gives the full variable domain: EAQVTQNPRYLITVTGKKLTVTCSQNMNHEYMSWYRQDPGLGLRQIYYSMNVEVTDKGDVPEGYKVSRKEKRNFPLILESPSPNQTSLYFCASSLSLQGEKLFFGSGTQLSVL.

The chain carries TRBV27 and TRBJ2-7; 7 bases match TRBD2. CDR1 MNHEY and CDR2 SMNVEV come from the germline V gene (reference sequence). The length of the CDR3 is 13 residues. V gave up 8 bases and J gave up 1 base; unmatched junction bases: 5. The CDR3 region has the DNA TGTGCCAGCGGCCGGGGGGAGTCCTACGAGCAGTACTTC. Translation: CASGRGESYEQYF.

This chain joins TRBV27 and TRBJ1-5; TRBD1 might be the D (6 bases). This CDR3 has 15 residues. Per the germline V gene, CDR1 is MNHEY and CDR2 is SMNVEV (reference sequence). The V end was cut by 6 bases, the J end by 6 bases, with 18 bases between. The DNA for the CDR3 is TGTGCCAGCAGCCGAATGGGGGGCGCTTTTCAGCCCCAGCATTTT. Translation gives CASSRMGGAFQPQHF.

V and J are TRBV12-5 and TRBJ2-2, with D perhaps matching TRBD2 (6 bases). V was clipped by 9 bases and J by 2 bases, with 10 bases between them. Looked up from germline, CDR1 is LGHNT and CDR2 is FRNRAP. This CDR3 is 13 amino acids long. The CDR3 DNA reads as TGTGCTAGCAGCGGGTCTAACACCGGGGAGCTGTTTTTT. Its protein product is CASSGSNTGELFF.

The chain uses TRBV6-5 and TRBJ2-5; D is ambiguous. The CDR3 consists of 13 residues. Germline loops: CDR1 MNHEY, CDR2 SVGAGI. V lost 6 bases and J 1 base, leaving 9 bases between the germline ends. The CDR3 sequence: CASRRVIQETQYF. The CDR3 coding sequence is TGTGCCAGCAGAAGGGTTATCCAAGAGACCCAGTACTTC.

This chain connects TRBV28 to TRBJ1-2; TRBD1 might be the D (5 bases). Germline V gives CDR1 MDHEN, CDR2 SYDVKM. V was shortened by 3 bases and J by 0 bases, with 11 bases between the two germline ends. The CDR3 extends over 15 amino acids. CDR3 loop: CASSFGAEANYGYTF. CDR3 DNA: TGTGCCAGCAGTTTCGGGGCCGAAGCTAACTATGGCTACACCTTC.

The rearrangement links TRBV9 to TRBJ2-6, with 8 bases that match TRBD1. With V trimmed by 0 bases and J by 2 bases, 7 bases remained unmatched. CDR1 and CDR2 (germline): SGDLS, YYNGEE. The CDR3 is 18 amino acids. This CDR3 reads CASSVGRTGIPGANVLTF. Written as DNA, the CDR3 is TGTGCCAGCAGCGTAGGAAGGACAGGGATCCCTGGGGCCAACGTCCTGACTTTC. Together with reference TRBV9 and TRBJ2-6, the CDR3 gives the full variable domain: DSGVTQTPKHLITATGQRVTLRCSPRSGDLSVYWYQQSLDQGLQFLIQYYNGEERAKGNILERFSAQQFPDLHSELNLSSLELGDSALYFCASSVGRTGIPGANVLTFGAGSRLTVL.

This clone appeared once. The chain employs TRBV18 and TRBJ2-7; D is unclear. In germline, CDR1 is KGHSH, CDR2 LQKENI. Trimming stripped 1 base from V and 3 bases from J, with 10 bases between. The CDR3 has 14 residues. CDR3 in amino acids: CASSPLQPFYEQYF. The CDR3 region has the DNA TGTGCCAGCTCACCACTTCAGCCATTCTACGAGCAGTACTTC.

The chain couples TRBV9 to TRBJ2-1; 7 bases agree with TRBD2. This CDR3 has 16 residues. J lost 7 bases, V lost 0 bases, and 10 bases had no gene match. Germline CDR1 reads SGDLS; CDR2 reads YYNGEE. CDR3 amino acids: CASSVVGGGHLNEQFF. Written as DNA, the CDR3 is TGTGCCAGCAGCGTAGTTGGGGGAGGGCACTTGAATGAGCAGTTCTTC.

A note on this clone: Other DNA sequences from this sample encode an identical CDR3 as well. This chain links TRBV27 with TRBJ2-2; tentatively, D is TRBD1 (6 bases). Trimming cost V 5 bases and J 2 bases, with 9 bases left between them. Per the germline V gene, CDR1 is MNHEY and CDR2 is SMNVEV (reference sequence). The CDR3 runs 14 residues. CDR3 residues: CASSPTGNTGELFF. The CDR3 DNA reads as TGTGCCAGCAGTCCGACAGGAAACACCGGGGAGCTGTTTTTT.

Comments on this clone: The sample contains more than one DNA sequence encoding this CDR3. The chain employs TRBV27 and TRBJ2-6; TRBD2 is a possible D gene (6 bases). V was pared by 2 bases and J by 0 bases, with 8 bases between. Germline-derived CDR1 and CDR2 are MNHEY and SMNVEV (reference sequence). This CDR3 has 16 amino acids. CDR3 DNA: TGTGCCAGCAGTTTAGGGCGGGGCTCTGGGGCCAACGTCCTGACTTTC. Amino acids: CASSLGRGSGANVLTF. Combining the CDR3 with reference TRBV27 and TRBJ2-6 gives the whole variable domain EAQVTQNPRYLITVTGKKLTVTCSQNMNHEYMSWYRQDPGLGLRQIYYSMNVEVTDKGDVPEGYKVSRKEKRNFPLILESPSPNQTSLYFCASSLGRGSGANVLTFGAGSRLTVL.

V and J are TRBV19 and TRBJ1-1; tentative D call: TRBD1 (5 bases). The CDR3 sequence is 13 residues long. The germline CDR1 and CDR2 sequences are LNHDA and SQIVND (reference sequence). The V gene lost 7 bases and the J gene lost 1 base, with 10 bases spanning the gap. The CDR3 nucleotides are TGTGCCAGTATAGGGGTGGAGAACACTGAAGCTTTCTTT. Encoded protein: CASIGVENTEAFF.

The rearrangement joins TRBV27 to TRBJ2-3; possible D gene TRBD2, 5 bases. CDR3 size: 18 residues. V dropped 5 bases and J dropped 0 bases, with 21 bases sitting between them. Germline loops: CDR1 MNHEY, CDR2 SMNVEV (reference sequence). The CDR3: CASSLRGVFYSSTDTQYF. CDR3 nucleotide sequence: TGTGCCAGCAGTCTCCGGGGAGTATTTTACTCTAGCACAGATACGCAGTATTTT.

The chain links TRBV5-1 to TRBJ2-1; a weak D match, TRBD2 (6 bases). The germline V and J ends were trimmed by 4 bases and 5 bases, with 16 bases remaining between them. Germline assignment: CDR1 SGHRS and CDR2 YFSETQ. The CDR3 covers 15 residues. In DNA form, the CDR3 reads TGCGCCAGCAGCAAAGGTGGGCCGGGGGACAATGAGCAGTTCTTC. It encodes CASSKGGPGDNEQFF.

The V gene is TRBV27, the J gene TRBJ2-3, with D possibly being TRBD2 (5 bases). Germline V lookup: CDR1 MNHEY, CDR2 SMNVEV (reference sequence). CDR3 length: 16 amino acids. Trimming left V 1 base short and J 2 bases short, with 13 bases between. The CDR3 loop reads CASSLLWERDTDTQYF. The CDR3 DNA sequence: TGTGCCAGCAGTTTATTATGGGAGAGGGACACAGATACGCAGTATTTT.

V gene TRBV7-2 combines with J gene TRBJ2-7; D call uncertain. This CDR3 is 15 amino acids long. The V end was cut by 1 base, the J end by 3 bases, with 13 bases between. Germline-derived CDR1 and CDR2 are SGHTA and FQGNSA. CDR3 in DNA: TGTGCCAGCAGCTTAGTTCTTGGTGGGGTCTACGAGCAGTACTTC. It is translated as CASSLVLGGVYEQYF.

CDR3 sequence reads: CASSITGGIYEQYF. For the CDR3, the DNA is TGTGCCAGTAGTATAACGGGGGGGATATACGAGCAGTACTTC. The chain carries TRBV19 and TRBJ2-7, with TRBD2 matching over 8 bases. The length of the CDR3 is 14 residues. V shed 2 bases, J shed 4 bases, and the junction held 4 bases outside the gene matches. Looked up from germline, CDR1 is LNHDA and CDR2 is SQIVND (reference sequence).